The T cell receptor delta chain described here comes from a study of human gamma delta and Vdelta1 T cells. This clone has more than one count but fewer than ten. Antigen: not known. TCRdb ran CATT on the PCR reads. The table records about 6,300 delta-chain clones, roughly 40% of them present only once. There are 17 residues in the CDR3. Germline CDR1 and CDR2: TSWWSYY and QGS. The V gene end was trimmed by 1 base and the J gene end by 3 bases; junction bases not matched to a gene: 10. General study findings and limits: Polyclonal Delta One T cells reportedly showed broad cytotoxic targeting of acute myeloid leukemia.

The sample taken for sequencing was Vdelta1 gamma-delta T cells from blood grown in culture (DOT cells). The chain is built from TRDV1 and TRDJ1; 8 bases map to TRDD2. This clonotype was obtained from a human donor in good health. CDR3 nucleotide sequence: TGTGCTCTTGGGGAACCGGCACCTTCCTATTACTCCGATAAACTCATCTTT. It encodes CALGEPAPSYYSDKLIF.